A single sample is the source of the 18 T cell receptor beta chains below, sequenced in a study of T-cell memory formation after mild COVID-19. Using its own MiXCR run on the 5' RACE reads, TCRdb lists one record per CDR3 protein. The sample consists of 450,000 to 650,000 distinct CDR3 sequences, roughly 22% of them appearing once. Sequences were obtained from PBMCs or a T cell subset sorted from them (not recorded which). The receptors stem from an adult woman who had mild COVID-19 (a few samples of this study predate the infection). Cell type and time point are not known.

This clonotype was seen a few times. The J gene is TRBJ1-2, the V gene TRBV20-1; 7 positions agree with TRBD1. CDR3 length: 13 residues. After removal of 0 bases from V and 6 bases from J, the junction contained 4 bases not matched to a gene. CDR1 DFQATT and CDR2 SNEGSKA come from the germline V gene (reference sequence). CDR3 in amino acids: CSARDPRGNGYTF. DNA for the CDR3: TGCAGTGCTAGAGATCCCAGGGGGAATGGCTACACCTTC.

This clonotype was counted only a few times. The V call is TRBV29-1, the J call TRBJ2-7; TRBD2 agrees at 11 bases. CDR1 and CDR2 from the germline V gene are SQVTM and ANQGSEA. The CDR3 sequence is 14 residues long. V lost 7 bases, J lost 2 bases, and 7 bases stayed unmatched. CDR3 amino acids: CSALAGGVAYEQYF. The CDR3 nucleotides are TGCAGCGCGCTAGCGGGGGGCGTAGCCTACGAGCAGTACTTC.

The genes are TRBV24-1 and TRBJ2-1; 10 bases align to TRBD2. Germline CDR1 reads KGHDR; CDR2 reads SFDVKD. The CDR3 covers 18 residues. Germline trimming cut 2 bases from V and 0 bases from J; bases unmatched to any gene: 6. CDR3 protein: CATSDSPGLANSYNEQFF. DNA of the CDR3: TGTGCCACCAGTGATTCCCCGGGACTAGCGAACTCCTACAATGAGCAGTTCTTC.

The CDR3 coding sequence is TGTGCCAGCAGCCCTAGCGGAGACCCCTCCTACGAGCAGTACTTC. Its translation: CASSPSGDPSYEQYF. The V and J genes are TRBV7-2 and TRBJ2-7, with 7 bases fitting TRBD2. The CDR3 spans 15 residues. The germline V gene has CDR1 SGHTA and CDR2 FQGNSA. Unmatched junction bases numbered 7, after V lost 5 bases and J lost 0 bases.

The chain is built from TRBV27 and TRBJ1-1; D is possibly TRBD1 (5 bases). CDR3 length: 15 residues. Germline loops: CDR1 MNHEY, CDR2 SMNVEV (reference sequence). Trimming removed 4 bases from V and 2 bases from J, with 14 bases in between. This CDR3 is CASSSSPQGNTEAFF. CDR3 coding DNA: TGTGCCAGCAGTTCCTCCCCTCAGGGAAACACTGAAGCTTTCTTT.

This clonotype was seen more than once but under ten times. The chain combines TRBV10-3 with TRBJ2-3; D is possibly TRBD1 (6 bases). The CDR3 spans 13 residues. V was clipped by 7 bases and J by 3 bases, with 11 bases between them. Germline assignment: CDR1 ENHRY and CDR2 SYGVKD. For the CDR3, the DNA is TGTGCCATCATGAGAGGGGGTACAGATACGCAGTATTTT. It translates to CAIMRGGTDTQYF.

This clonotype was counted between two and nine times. The CDR3 sequence is CASSRAETQYF. In DNA form, the CDR3 reads TGTGCCAGCTCCCGCGCGGAGACCCAGTACTTC. The chain links TRBV12-3 or TRBV12-4 to TRBJ2-5; D unresolved. There are 11 residues in the CDR3. Trimming shortened V by 8 bases and J by 5 bases, and 9 bases separated the two germline ends.

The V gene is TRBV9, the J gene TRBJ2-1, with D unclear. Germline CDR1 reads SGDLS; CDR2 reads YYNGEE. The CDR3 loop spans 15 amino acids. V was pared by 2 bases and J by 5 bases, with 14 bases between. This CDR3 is CASSVSVLLHNEQFF. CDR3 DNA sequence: TGTGCCAGCAGCGTCAGCGTTCTCCTCCACAATGAGCAGTTCTTC.

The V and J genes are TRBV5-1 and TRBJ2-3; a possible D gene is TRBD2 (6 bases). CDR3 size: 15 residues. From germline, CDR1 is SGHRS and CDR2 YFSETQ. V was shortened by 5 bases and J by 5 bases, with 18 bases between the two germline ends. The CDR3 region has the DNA TGCGCCAGCAGGACCCTAGCGAGAGAAGGAGATACGCAGTATTTT. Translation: CASRTLAREGDTQYF.

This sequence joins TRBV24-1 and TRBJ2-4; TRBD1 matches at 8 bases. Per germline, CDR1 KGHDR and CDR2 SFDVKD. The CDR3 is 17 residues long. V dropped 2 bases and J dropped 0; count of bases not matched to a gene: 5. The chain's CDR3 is CATSDSQGAVAKNIQYF. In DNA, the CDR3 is TGTGCCACCAGTGATTCGCAGGGGGCTGTAGCCAAAAACATTCAGTACTTC.

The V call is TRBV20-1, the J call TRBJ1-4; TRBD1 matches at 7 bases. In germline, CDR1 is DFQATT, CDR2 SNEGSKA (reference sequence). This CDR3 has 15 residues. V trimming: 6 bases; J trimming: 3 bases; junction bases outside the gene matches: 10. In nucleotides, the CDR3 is TGCAGTGCGCCCCCCGGGGGACAGTCTAATGAAAAACTGTTTTTT. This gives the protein CSAPPGGQSNEKLFF.

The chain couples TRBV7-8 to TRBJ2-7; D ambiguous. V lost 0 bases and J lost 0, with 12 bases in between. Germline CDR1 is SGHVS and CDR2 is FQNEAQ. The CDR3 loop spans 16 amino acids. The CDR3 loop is CASSLAPEPSSYEQYF. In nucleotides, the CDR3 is TGTGCCAGCAGCTTAGCGCCCGAACCTAGCTCCTACGAGCAGTACTTC.

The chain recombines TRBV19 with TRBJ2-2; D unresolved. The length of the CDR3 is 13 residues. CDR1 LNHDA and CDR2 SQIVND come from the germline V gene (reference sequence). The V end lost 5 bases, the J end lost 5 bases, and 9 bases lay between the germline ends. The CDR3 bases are TGTGCCAGTAGTCAGAAGGGTACCGGGGAGCTGTTTTTT. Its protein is CASSQKGTGELFF.

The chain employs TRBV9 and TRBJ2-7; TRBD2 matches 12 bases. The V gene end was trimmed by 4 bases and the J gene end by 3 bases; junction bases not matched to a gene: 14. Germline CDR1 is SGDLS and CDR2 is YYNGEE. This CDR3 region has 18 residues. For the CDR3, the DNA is TGTGCCAGCAGCCGCAACCCGGGACTAGCGGGTGAAAACTACGAGCAGTACTTC. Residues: CASSRNPGLAGENYEQYF.

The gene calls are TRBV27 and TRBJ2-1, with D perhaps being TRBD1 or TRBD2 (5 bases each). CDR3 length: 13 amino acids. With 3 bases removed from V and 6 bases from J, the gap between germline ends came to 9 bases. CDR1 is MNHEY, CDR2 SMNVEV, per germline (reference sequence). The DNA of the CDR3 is TGTGCCAGCAGTTTTGGGGGTCCCAATGAGCAGTTCTTC. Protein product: CASSFGGPNEQFF.

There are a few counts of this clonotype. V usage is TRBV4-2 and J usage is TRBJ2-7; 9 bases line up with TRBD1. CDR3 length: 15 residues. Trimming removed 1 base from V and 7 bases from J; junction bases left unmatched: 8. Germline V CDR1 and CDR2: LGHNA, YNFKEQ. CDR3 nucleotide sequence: TGTGCCAGCAGCCAAGCTTACGACAGGGGGACAGAGCAGTACTTC. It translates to CASSQAYDRGTEQYF.

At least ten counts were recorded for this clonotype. The DNA of the CDR3 is TGCGCCAGCAGCCAAGATAACGCTAGCGGGAGGGTAAATGAGCAGTTCTTC. Protein: CASSQDNASGRVNEQFF. The gene calls are TRBV4-3 and TRBJ2-1; 12 positions match TRBD2. The CDR3 extends over 17 amino acids. The junction had 7 bases not matched to a gene; V was cut back by 0 bases and J by 7 bases. CDR1 LGHNA and CDR2 YSLEER come from the germline V gene.

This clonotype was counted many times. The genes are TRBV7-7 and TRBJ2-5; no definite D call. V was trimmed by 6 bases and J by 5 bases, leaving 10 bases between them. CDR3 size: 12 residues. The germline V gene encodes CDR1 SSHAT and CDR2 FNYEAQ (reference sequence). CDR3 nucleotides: TGTGCCAGCAGTTCCGTGGGGGAGACCCAGTACTTC. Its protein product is CASSSVGETQYF.